The 9 T cell receptor beta chains below all came from one sample that was sequenced in a study of STAT5B mutations in CD4+ large granular lymphocyte leukemia. Data came from immunoSEQ multiplex PCR; TCRdb stores just in-frame clones and leaves some out. The sample shows around 8,900 clones, over 85% of them seen only once. Specimen: PBMCs. These receptors were obtained from a woman aged 70-85 years with CD4+ T-cell large granular lymphocyte leukemia.

This rearrangement joins TRBV7-3 to TRBJ1-2; TRBD1 matches at 8 bases. With 5 bases clipped from V and 3 bases from J, the junction kept 5 bases outside the gene matches. Germline CDR1 and CDR2: SGHTA and FQGTGA. This CDR3 comprises 14 residues. The CDR3 spells CASSDGTGDYGYTF. The CDR3 coding sequence is TGTGCCAGCAGCGACGGGACAGGAGACTATGGCTACACCTTC. The full variable domain, its missing parts supplied by reference TRBV7-3 and TRBJ1-2, is GAGVSQTPSNKVTEKGKYVELRCDPISGHTALYWYRQSLGQGPEFLIYFQGTGAADDSGLPNDRFFAVRPEGSVSTLKIQRTERGDSAVYLCASSDGTGDYGYTFGSGTRLTVV.

The gene calls are TRBV29-1 and TRBJ2-1; 8 nucleotides agree with TRBD1. Unmatched junction bases numbered 14, after V lost 4 bases and J lost 6 bases. The CDR3 sequence is 16 residues long. Germline V lookup: CDR1 SQVTM, CDR2 ANQGSEA. CDR3 nucleotides: TGCAGCGTTGGCCTTCCGAGGACAGGGCTAATCAATGAGCAGTTCTTC. Translating it yields CSVGLPRTGLINEQFF.

The rearrangement links TRBV6-1 to TRBJ1-6; no clear D gene. V lost 9 bases and J 3 bases, leaving 6 bases between the germline ends. From germline, CDR1 is MNHNS and CDR2 SASEGT. The CDR3 is made up of 12 amino acids. Written as DNA, the CDR3 is TGTGCCAGTTCGGACTATAATTCACCCCTCCACTTT. Its translation is CASSDYNSPLHF.

The J gene is TRBJ1-1, the V gene TRBV19; the D gene is possibly TRBD1 (5 bases). Germline values: CDR1 LNHDA, CDR2 SQIVND (reference sequence). There are 14 residues in the CDR3. Trimming removed 4 bases at V and 0 bases at J, with 9 bases between. CDR3 in DNA: TGTGCCAGTAGTACAAAGGGACTGAACACTGAAGCTTTCTTT. Amino acid sequence: CASSTKGLNTEAFF.

This chain joins TRBV11-2 and TRBJ1-1; a possible D gene is TRBD1 (5 bases). CDR1 is SGHAT and CDR2 is FQNNGV in the germline V gene. The CDR3 sequence is 18 residues long. Trimming removed 0 bases from V and 0 bases from J, with 17 bases in between. CDR3 in amino acids: CASSLEGGQLVLNTEAFF. The CDR3 DNA sequence: TGTGCCAGCAGCTTAGAAGGAGGACAACTAGTGCTGAACACTGAAGCTTTCTTT.

In its sample, this clone is hyperexpanded. The rearrangement links TRBV7-9 to TRBJ1-4, with 8 bases matching TRBD1. The CDR3 is 15 amino acids. V lost 5 bases, J lost 6 bases, and 8 bases stayed unmatched. Germline V gene lookup returns CDR1 SEHNR and CDR2 FQNEAQ (reference sequence). DNA of the CDR3: TGTGCCAGCAGCGTGACCGGGACAGGCTATGAAAAACTGTTTTTT. Its translation: CASSVTGTGYEKLFF.

This clone was seen once. J is TRBJ1-5 and V is TRBV10-3; maybe TRBD1 (6 bases). V lost 10 bases and J 3 bases, leaving 13 bases between the germline ends. The CDR3 has 13 amino acids. CDR1 and CDR2 (germline): ENHRY, SYGVKD. The CDR3 nucleotides are TGTGCCACCGCAGGGGACTACAATCAGCCCCAGCATTTT. It translates to CATAGDYNQPQHF.

This chain joins TRBV5-1 and TRBJ2-3; D remains ambiguous. The CDR3 contains 14 residues. The germline CDR1 and CDR2 sequences are SGHRS and YFSETQ. V was shortened by 0 bases and J by 2 bases, with 7 bases between the two germline ends. The chain's CDR3 is CASSLGRSTDTQYF. The CDR3, as DNA: TGCGCCAGCAGCTTGGGTCGGTCCACAGATACGCAGTATTTT.

The chain has TRBV5-6 and TRBJ2-7; the match to TRBD2 covers 7 bases. J lost 3 bases, V lost 0 bases, and 9 bases had no gene match. Germline V gene data show CDR1 as SGHDT and CDR2 as YYEEEE. The CDR3 extends over 16 amino acids. CDR3 in amino acids: CASSLALGGIDYEQYF. CDR3 sequence (DNA): TGTGCCAGCAGCTTGGCCCTCGGGGGGATCGACTACGAGCAGTACTTC.